The 22 T cell receptor beta chains below all came from one sample that was sequenced in a study of blood T cell repertoires in COVID-19. Sequenced by immunoSEQ multiplex PCR; TCRdb stores in-frame clones only, minus some. The top ten clones hold more than 0.9% of a sample with hundreds of thousands of clones, about 90% of them seen once. The sequencing input was PBMCs or T cells enriched from blood (not recorded which). These receptors were obtained from a woman under 40 who had recovered from COVID-19.

This clone was recorded once. CDR3 amino acids: CASSGRGAQETQYF. As DNA, the CDR3 is TGTGCCAGCAGCGGCCGGGGGGCCCAAGAGACCCAGTACTTC. This rearrangement joins TRBV9 to TRBJ2-5, with D maybe TRBD2 (7 bases). The ends were cut back, 3 bases at V and 1 base at J, with 10 bases in the middle. Germline V CDR1 and CDR2: SGDLS, YYNGEE. The CDR3 totals 14 residues.

The V gene is TRBV19, the J gene TRBJ1-6; D is ambiguous. Germline-derived CDR1 and CDR2 are LNHDA and SQIVND (reference sequence). V lost 3 bases to trimming and J lost 8 bases, with 5 bases between them. The CDR3 length is 12 residues. In DNA, the CDR3 is TGTGCCAGTAGTATCGGGGATTCACCCCTCCACTTT. This encodes CASSIGDSPLHF.

This clone was observed a single time. The genes are TRBV6-5 and TRBJ1-2; D might be TRBD1 (6 bases). The V end lost 5 bases, the J end lost 4 bases, and 17 bases lay between the germline ends. Germline V gene data show CDR1 as MNHEY and CDR2 as SVGAGI. The CDR3 totals 15 residues. The CDR3 bases are TGTGCCAGCAGTCGGGGAGGGGGATTGGGCTATGGCTACACCTTC. Its translation is CASSRGGGLGYGYTF.

The chain carries TRBV5-1 and TRBJ1-1; D is perhaps TRBD1 (6 bases). V lost 5 bases and J 6 bases, leaving 23 bases between the germline ends. Looked up from germline, CDR1 is SGHRS and CDR2 is YFSETQ. The CDR3 sequence is 16 residues long. CDR3 coding DNA: TGCGCCAGCAGTACAGGGCCAGGGGCCAGGACGGCTGAAGCTTTCTTT. Amino acids: CASSTGPGARTAEAFF.

This clone was found a few times. The chain couples TRBV2 to TRBJ2-7; 10 bases map to TRBD1. The CDR3 spans 14 residues. The V and J ends lost 8 bases and 6 bases, in that order; junction bases with no gene match: 10. Germline CDR1 is SNHLY and CDR2 is FYNNEI. This CDR3 reads CASSFETGGSEQYF. The DNA for the CDR3 is TGTGCCAGCTCTTTCGAGACAGGGGGCTCCGAGCAGTACTTC.

V gene TRBV5-1 combines with J gene TRBJ1-5; maybe TRBD1 (6 bases). V lost 3 bases and J 2 bases, leaving 15 bases between the germline ends. The CDR3 covers 16 residues. Looked up from germline, CDR1 is SGHRS and CDR2 is YFSETQ. The CDR3 loop is CASSWIYRVGNQPQHF. The DNA for the CDR3 is TGCGCCAGCAGCTGGATCTACAGGGTCGGCAATCAGCCCCAGCATTTT.

V is TRBV11-3 and J is TRBJ2-3; TRBD2 matches 11 bases. The CDR3 spans 16 residues. J was trimmed by 4 bases and V by 4 bases; bases with no gene match: 7. Germline V lookup: CDR1 SGHNT, CDR2 YENEEA. The chain's CDR3 is CASSSRLAGRADTQYF. The CDR3 DNA follows: TGTGCCAGCAGCTCCCGACTAGCGGGGAGGGCAGATACGCAGTATTTT. Complete variable domain (other parts from reference TRBV11-3 and TRBJ2-3): EAGVVQSPRYKIIEKKQPVAFWCNPISGHNTLYWYLQNLGQGPELLIRYENEEAVDDSQLPKDRFSAERLKGVDSTLKIQPAELGDSAVYLCASSSRLAGRADTQYFGPGTRLTVL.

This sequence joins TRBV6-4 and TRBJ2-5, with D perhaps TRBD2 (6 bases). The germline gives CDR1 MRHNA, CDR2 SNTAGT. Deletions cut 11 bases from V and 0 bases from J, with 10 bases between. This CDR3 is 12 amino acids long. CDR3 in amino acids: CALRDYQETQYF. CDR3 DNA sequence: TGTGCCCTCCGGGACTACCAAGAGACCCAGTACTTC.

CDR3 protein: CASSNDRGVTEAFF. DNA of the CDR3: TGTGCCAGCAGTAATGACAGGGGGGTGACTGAAGCTTTCTTT. The chain combines TRBV5-8 with TRBJ1-1, with TRBD1 matching 9 bases. Germline values: CDR1 SGHTS, CDR2 YDEGEE. Trimming took 5 bases from V and 5 from J; bases not matched to a gene: 7. The CDR3 length is 14 residues.

V usage is TRBV3-1 (or the pseudogene TRBV3-2) and J usage is TRBJ2-2; D is unclear. This CDR3 has 16 residues. The V gene lost 0 bases and the J gene lost 3 bases, with 11 bases spanning the gap. The V gene's germline CDR1 is LGHDT and CDR2 YNNKEL (reference sequence). Written as DNA, the CDR3 is TGTGCCAGCAGCCAAGATGTAGCAAAGCACACCGGGGAGCTGTTTTTT. This translates into CASSQDVAKHTGELFF.

This chain uses TRBV3-1 (or the pseudogene TRBV3-2) with TRBJ1-4, with a weak D call TRBD1 (5 bases). V gave up 2 bases and J gave up 8 bases, with 12 bases separating them. The CDR3 is 14 residues long. CDR1 and CDR2 (germline): LGHDT, YNNKEL (reference sequence). CDR3 in amino acids: CASSQRQNGEKLFF. CDR3 sequence (DNA): TGTGCCAGCAGCCAAAGACAGAACGGGGAAAAACTGTTTTTT.

This CDR3 is CSASLLGRGVYEQYF. In DNA, the CDR3 is TGCAGTGCTAGTCTTCTGGGGCGAGGTGTCTACGAGCAGTACTTC. The rearrangement joins TRBV20-1 to TRBJ2-7, with a weak D call TRBD1 (5 bases). Deletions cut 3 bases from V and 3 bases from J, with 18 bases between. The germline V gene has CDR1 DFQATT and CDR2 SNEGSKA (reference sequence). The CDR3 is 15 residues long.

V and J are TRBV10-3 and TRBJ2-1; D is possibly TRBD1 (6 bases). From germline, CDR1 is ENHRY and CDR2 SYGVKD. This CDR3 comprises 17 residues. The V gene lost 2 bases and the J gene lost 3 bases, with 17 bases spanning the gap. CDR3: CAISETMAAGDYNEQFF. Written as DNA, the CDR3 is TGTGCCATCAGTGAGACCATGGCGGCAGGGGACTACAATGAGCAGTTCTTC.

This clone was detected once. This chain links TRBV19 with TRBJ2-1; D perhaps matches TRBD1 (5 bases). CDR3 length: 16 residues. Germline V lookup: CDR1 LNHDA, CDR2 SQIVND (reference sequence). Trimming took 6 bases from V and 4 from J, leaving 19 bases between them. The CDR3 region has the DNA TGTGCCAGTAGCCCCGACAGCCCACCGCCTTACAATGAGCAGTTCTTC. It specifies CASSPDSPPPYNEQFF.

This clone was found a few times. The V and J genes are TRBV19 and TRBJ2-7; D gene ambiguous. Germline loops: CDR1 LNHDA, CDR2 SQIVND (reference sequence). This CDR3 has 12 amino acids. V lost 3 bases and J 5 bases, leaving 8 bases between the germline ends. CDR3 residues: CASSIAENEQYF. DNA for the CDR3: TGTGCCAGTAGTATCGCCGAGAACGAGCAGTACTTC.

The chain carries TRBV30 and TRBJ1-1; the D gene is possibly TRBD1 (6 bases). V lost 3 bases, J lost 5 bases, and 19 bases lay in between. Per the germline V gene, CDR1 is GTSNPN and CDR2 is SVGIG (reference sequence). The CDR3 has 15 residues. CDR3 sequence (DNA): TGTGCCTGGAGCCAGGGGCTTCCAAGGGGGACTGAAGCTTTCTTT. Its translation is CAWSQGLPRGTEAFF.

This chain links TRBV5-1 with TRBJ1-2, with D possibly matching TRBD1 (5 bases). Trimming removed 4 bases from V and 7 bases from J, with 17 bases in between. Germline V gives CDR1 SGHRS, CDR2 YFSETQ. The CDR3 runs to 14 residues. The CDR3 loop reads CASSLRQGVGGYTF. The DNA of the CDR3 is TGCGCCAGCAGCCTACGTCAAGGGGTCGGTGGCTACACCTTC.

The genes are TRBV10-3 and TRBJ2-3; 10 nucleotides align to TRBD1. The CDR3 has 15 amino acids. The trim removed 6 bases at V and 4 bases at J, leaving 7 bases unmatched. Germline V gives CDR1 ENHRY, CDR2 SYGVKD. CDR3 amino acids: CAIRKTGGMADTQYF. The CDR3 coding sequence is TGTGCCATCAGAAAGACAGGGGGCATGGCAGATACGCAGTATTTT.

The gene calls are TRBV9 and TRBJ2-2; 9 positions agree with TRBD1. CDR1 and CDR2 (germline): SGDLS, YYNGEE. This CDR3 has 16 amino acids. The ends lost 2 bases at V and 4 bases at J; junction bases unmatched: 6. The CDR3 DNA reads as TGTGCCAGCAGCGTGGCTCAGACAGGGGGCACCGGGGAGCTGTTTTTT. This gives the protein CASSVAQTGGTGELFF.

The chain joins TRBV18 to TRBJ1-2, with TRBD1 matching over 7 bases. Unmatched junction bases numbered 11, after V lost 5 bases and J lost 11 bases. Germline CDR1 KGHSH, CDR2 LQKENI. This CDR3 contains 13 residues. CDR3 residues: CASSAGQVPSYTF. The CDR3 DNA reads as TGTGCCAGCTCAGCCGGACAGGTGCCGTCTTACACCTTC. The whole variable domain, remainder taken from reference TRBV18 and TRBJ1-2, is NAGVMQNPRHLVRRRGQEARLRCSPMKGHSHVYWYRQLPEEGLKFMVYLQKENIIDESGMPKERFSAEFPKEGPSILRIQQVVRGDSAAYFCASSAGQVPSYTFGSGTRLTVV.

This clone was recorded once. J is TRBJ2-1 and V is TRBV14; no definite D call. The CDR3 totals 15 residues. Deletions cut 3 bases from V and 2 bases from J, with 11 bases between. In germline, CDR1 is SGHDN, CDR2 FVKESK. The DNA of the CDR3 is TGTGCCAGCAGCCACCGGCGGCCAACCTACAATGAGCAGTTCTTC. This sequence encodes CASSHRRPTYNEQFF.

This chain joins TRBV15 and TRBJ1-6; tentative D call: TRBD1 (5 bases). The CDR3 covers 16 residues. Trimming shortened V by 0 bases and J by 7 bases, and 13 bases separated the two germline ends. Germline CDR1 reads LNHNV; CDR2 reads YYDKDF (reference sequence). CDR3 residues: CATSRDKQGPNSPLHF. CDR3 DNA sequence: TGTGCCACCAGCAGAGATAAGCAGGGCCCAAATTCACCCCTCCACTTT.